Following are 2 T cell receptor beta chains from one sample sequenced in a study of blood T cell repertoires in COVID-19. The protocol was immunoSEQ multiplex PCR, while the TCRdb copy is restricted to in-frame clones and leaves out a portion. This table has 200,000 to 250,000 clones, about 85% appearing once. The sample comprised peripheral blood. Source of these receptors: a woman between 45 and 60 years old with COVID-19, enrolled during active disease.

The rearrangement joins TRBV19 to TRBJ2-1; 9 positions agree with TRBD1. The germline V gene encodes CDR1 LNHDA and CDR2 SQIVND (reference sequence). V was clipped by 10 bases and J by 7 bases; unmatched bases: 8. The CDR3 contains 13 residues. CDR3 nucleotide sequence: TGTGCCACTGGGACAGGGCGTTCGAATGAGCAGTTCTTC. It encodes CATGTGRSNEQFF.

The CDR3 DNA is TGTGCCAGCAGCACAAAACCGGGACTAGCGGGGGGGCCTCGCTACAATGAGCAGTTCTTC. This gives the protein CASSTKPGLAGGPRYNEQFF. The V and J genes are TRBV7-8 and TRBJ2-1, with TRBD2 matching over 16 bases. This CDR3 comprises 20 residues. The V and J ends lost 5 bases and 3 bases, in that order; junction bases with no gene match: 13. Germline CDR1 is SGHVS and CDR2 is FQNEAQ.